This T cell receptor (beta chain) was recovered during a study of regulatory T cells in long-lasting Graves disease. In building TCR beta libraries, iRepertoire HTBI primers were used together with Arm-PCR of CDR3 regions. TCRdb redid the calling of the multiplex PCR reads with MiXCR, one entry per CDR3 protein. There are under 350,000 distinct CDR3 sequences in the sample; around 20% occur only once, and about 56% lies in the top ten. CDR3 length: 17 residues. The germline V gene has CDR1 SGHTA and CDR2 FQGNSA. After removal of 1 base from V and 0 bases from J, the junction contained 8 bases not matched to a gene. This clonotype has at least ten counts. Regarding time point: persistent/refractory GD, antithyroid drugs over 5 years with positive TRAb. PBMC RNA was the source of the TCR library.

This sequence joins TRBV7-2 and TRBJ2-5, with 7 bases identical to TRBD2. Material: peripheral blood mononuclear cells (PBMCs), obtained when the disease was refractory, from a patient treated with antithyroid drugs. The clonotype originates from a female donor with Graves disease. CDR3: CASSLVGEGINQETQYF. The CDR3, as DNA: TGTGCCAGCAGCTTAGTGGGGGAGGGGATAAACCAAGAGACCCAGTACTTC. Full variable domain (missing parts from reference TRBV7-2 and TRBJ2-5): GAGVSQSPSNKVTEKGKDVELRCDPISGHTALYWYRQSLGQGLEFLIYFQGNSAPDKSGLPSDRFSAERTGGSVSTLTIQRTQQEDSAVYLCASSLVGEGINQETQYFGPGTRLLVL.